Presented here are 3 T cell receptor beta chains from one specimen sequenced in a study of blood T cells in healthy people across ages (dated by TCRdb to between 2015 and 2017). Library preparation was by 5' RACE. The data were produced on an Illumina HiSeq 2500. A second about 7 to 12 cycle PCR used a sample-barcoded 5' primer and a J-beta primer mix. TCRdb applied fastp at Q25 and MiXCR to the public reads, then kept only in-frame beta chains. Each CDR3 protein appears once, grouped with its most common genes and DNA. The sample table holds around 1,000,000 distinct CDR3 sequences, of which approximately 26% were seen once. Approximately 0.75% of the sample goes to the ten largest clones. This sample also belongs to another study, concerning T cells of mothers and their children.

The material sequenced was blood. These TCRs come from a girl aged 2-9 years in good health.

This clonotype was picked up a small number of times. V gene TRBV7-2 combines with J gene TRBJ1-1, with D uncertain. CDR3 length: 15 residues. CDR1 and CDR2 (germline): SGHTA, FQGNSA. V was clipped by 6 bases and J by 5 bases, with 19 bases between them. The CDR3 protein is CASRSVGNGRTEAFF. In nucleotides, the CDR3 is TGTGCCAGCAGATCGGTGGGCAACGGTCGGACTGAAGCTTTCTTT. The whole variable domain, filled in from reference TRBV7-2 and TRBJ1-1, reads GAGVSQSPSNKVTEKGKDVELRCDPISGHTALYWYRQSLGQGLEFLIYFQGNSAPDKSGLPSDRFSAERTGGSVSTLTIQRTQQEDSAVYLCASRSVGNGRTEAFFGQGTRLTVV.

This chain links TRBV6-5 with TRBJ2-2; possibly TRBD2 for D (5 bases). This CDR3 is 13 amino acids long. The germline CDR1 and CDR2 sequences are MNHEY and SVGAGI. V lost 7 bases to trimming and J lost 5 bases, with 11 bases between them. As DNA, the CDR3 is TGTGCCAGCAAGAGGGTTGTTACCGGGGAGCTGTTTTTT. Amino acid sequence: CASKRVVTGELFF.

This clonotype has more than one count but fewer than ten. This chain connects TRBV12-3 or TRBV12-4 to TRBJ2-5, with D maybe TRBD1 (6 bases). The ends were cut back, 4 bases at V and 1 base at J, with 13 bases in the middle. The CDR3 is made up of 15 amino acids. The CDR3 DNA reads TGTGCCAGCAGTTCGTGGAGGACAGCCCAAGAGACCCAGTACTTC. Protein: CASSSWRTAQETQYF.